This T cell receptor beta chain was sequenced during a study of breast tumors, draining lymph nodes, adjacent tissues. Study outcomes and limitations: The lymph node origin of tumor T cells was framed as consistent with a hypothesis, not demonstrated. Compared with lymph nodes, tumors were less diverse; compared with nontumor tissue, more. The data were judged consistent with most tumor T cells coming from lymph node and expanding in tumor.

Many counts were recorded for this clonotype. The antigen is unknown. The CDR3 totals 18 residues. CDR1 and CDR2 (germline): SGHAT, FQNNGV. Trimming pared 0 bases from V and 1 base from J, leaving 19 bases between. TCRdb re-called the multiplex PCR reads through MiXCR, storing one row per CDR3 protein. The repertoire holds approximately 170,000 distinct CDR3 sequences, with around a third as singletons. Breast cancer patients provided tissue from their axillary draining lymph nodes. V gene TRBV11-2 combines with J gene TRBJ2-7, with D perhaps matching TRBD2 (5 bases). Sequencing was done on a sample of axillary lymph node tissue. The TCR originated in a female donor with breast cancer. Some clones in this sample may be carry-over from other donors' samples. CDR3 in amino acids: CASSLERSFTSGSYEQYF. CDR3 sequence (DNA): TGTGCCAGCAGCTTAGAACGCTCTTTCACGTCGGGGTCCTACGAGCAGTACTTC.